This T cell receptor beta chain was obtained from a study of cytomegalovirus exposure and HLA in healthy donors. The CDR3 totals 15 residues. The ends lost 0 bases at V and 8 bases at J; junction bases unmatched: 4. Looked up from germline, CDR1 is SGHTA and CDR2 is FQGNSA. Use of 60 Vbeta and 13 Jbeta primers characterized the PCR. Profiling relied on immunoSEQ multiplex PCR, and the TCRdb table lists in-frame clones only, not all of them. The repertoire includes over 100,000 clones, approximately 81% of them detected once, and under 8.5% sits in the top ten. This clonotype was obtained from a male donor in good health and CMV-seronegative. The sequencing input was PBMCs. The rearrangement uses TRBV7-2 and TRBJ1-6; 7 positions match TRBD1. The CDR3 region has the DNA TGTGCCAGCAGCTTAGCCCTCGACAGGGATTCACCCCTCCACTTT. It codes for CASSLALDRDSPLHF.